This T cell receptor (beta chain) was recorded in a study of spatial heterogeneity in lung cancer. About the research overall: Alpha-chain sequences were consistently detected in smaller numbers than beta-chain sequences. Raw-read counts averaged over ten per unique TCR and UMI combination.

This clonotype showed up many times. Its antigen is as yet unknown. Each TCR cDNA molecule carried a unique molecular identifier. A single record per CDR3 protein comes from TCRdb applying MiXCR to the 5' RACE reads. The sample lists 6,000 to 9,000 distinct CDR3 sequences; around 3.4% were seen once. Points from the study as a whole: Mutation counts in tumors were tracked by counts of expanded intratumoral alpha and beta TCRs.

As for time point: sample taken at primary tumor resection. The study sequenced unsorted whole RNA from tumor, nontumor lung or frozen PBMC. CDR3 length: 14 residues. Trimming stripped 5 bases from V and 2 bases from J, with 10 bases between. Germline CDR1 reads KGHDR; CDR2 reads SFDVKD. The clonotype was recovered from a male donor with early-stage non-small cell lung cancer. The gene calls are TRBV24-1 and TRBJ2-3; D unclear. The material was lung tumor tissue, obtained at surgery. The CDR3 nucleotides read TGTGCCACCAGTGGGAACCTAGTCACAGATACGCAGTATTTT. This codes for CATSGNLVTDTQYF.